The T cell receptor (beta chain) described here comes from a study of blood T cell repertoires in COVID-19. Overall study: Sources were T cells, B-cell-depleted T cells, or PBMCs; the material itself was cDNA or gDNA.

In the original workflow: Amplified reference gene primers provided the basis for estimating nucleated cell counts. Generated by immunoSEQ multiplex PCR, the TCRdb table keeps only in-frame clones and is missing some. D and trimming come from the DNA, and the V and J calls and clone size come from that table. The table records about 210,000 clones, about 89% of them present only once. Trimming left V 11 bases short and J 2 bases short, with 27 bases between. CDR3 length: 17 amino acids. CDR1 and CDR2 (germline): MGHDK, SYGVNS. The clonotype comes from a woman aged 40-49 years with acute or convalescent COVID-19. Sequencing input: peripheral blood. The chain links TRBV25-1 to TRBJ1-2; tentative D call: TRBD1 (6 bases). CDR3 sequence (DNA): TGTGCCGAACACCCATGGGATGGGGGGGCGGGAAACTATGGCTACACCTTC. Translation: CAEHPWDGGAGNYGYTF.